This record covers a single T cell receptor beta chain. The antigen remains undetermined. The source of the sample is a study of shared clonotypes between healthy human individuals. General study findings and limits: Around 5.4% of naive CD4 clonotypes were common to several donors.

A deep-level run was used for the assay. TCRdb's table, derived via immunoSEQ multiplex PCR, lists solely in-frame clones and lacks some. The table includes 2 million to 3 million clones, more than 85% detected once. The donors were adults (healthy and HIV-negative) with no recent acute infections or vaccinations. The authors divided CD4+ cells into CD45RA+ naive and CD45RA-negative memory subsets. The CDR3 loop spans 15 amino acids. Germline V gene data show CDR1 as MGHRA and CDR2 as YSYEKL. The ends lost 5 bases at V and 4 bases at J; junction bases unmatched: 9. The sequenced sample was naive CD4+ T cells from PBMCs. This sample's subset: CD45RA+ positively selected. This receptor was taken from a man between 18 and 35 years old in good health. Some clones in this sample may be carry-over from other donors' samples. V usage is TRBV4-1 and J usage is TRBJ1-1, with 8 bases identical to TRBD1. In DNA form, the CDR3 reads TGCGCCAGCAGCGTTCGGACAGGGTCTGGCACTGAAGCTTTCTTT. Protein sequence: CASSVRTGSGTEAFF.